This T cell receptor beta chain was captured in a study of PD-1 blockade in mismatch repair-deficient tumors. Study summary: Enrolled about 2012-2016, patients had progressing, pretreated mismatch repair-deficient cancers of about a dozen types.

Sequencing was performed with immunoSEQ multiplex PCR; in TCRdb, only in-frame clones are kept and a portion is missing. Counted here are roughly 16,000 clones, about 80% occurring once; the ten biggest clones make up 3% to 3.5%. The CDR3 has 14 residues. Losses at the gene ends were 8 bases for V and 13 bases for J; bases not matched to a gene: 11. In germline, CDR1 is MNHEY, CDR2 SMNVEV (reference sequence). Study-level results: Rapid post-treatment expansion, then contraction, generally preceding radiologic response, marked tumor-resident clones.

Points on this clone: Its antigen is not identified.

Every patient had mismatch repair deficiency by PCR or immunohistochemistry. TCRs were sequenced from a few patients responding to pembrolizumab. This chain uses TRBV27 with TRBJ1-6; 10 nucleotides line up with TRBD1. The input for sequencing was PBMCs, taken 4 weeks after starting pembrolizumab. This TCR was recovered from an adult with mismatch repair-deficient cancer. The CDR3: CASQTGGRALPLHF. The CDR3 DNA reads TGTGCCAGCCAGACAGGGGGCCGAGCTCTCCCCCTCCACTTT.